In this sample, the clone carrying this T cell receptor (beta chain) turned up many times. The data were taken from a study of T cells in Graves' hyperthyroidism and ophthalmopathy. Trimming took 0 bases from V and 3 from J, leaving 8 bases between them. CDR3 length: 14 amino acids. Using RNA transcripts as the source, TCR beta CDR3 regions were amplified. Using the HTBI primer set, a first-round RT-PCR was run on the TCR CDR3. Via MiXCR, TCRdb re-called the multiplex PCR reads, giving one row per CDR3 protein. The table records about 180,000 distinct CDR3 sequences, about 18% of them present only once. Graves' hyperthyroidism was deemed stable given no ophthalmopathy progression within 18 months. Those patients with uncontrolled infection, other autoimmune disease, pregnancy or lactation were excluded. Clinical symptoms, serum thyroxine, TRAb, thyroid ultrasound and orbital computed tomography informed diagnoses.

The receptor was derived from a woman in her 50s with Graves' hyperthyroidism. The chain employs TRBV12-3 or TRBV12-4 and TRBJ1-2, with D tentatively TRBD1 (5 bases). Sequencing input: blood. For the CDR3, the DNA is TGTGCCAGCAGTTTAGCCGGGACCCACTATGGCTACACCTTC. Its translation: CASSLAGTHYGYTF.